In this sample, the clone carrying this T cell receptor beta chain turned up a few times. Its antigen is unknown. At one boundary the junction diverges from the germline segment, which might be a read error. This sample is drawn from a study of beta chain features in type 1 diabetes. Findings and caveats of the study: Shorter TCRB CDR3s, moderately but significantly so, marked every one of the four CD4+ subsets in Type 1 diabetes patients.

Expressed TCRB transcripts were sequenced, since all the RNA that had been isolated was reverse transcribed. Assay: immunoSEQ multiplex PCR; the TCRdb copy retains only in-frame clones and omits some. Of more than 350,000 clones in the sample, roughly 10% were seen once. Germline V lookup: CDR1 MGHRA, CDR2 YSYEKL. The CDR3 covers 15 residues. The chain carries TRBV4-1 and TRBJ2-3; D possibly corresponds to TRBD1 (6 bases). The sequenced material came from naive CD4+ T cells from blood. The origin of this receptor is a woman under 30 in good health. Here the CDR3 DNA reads TGCGCCAGCAGCCAAGAGGGGGCCCTCACATATACGCAGTATTTT. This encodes CASSQEGALTYTQYF.